This entry lists 29 T cell receptor beta chains sequenced from one sample in a study of post-analysis software for immune sequencing data. Regarding the study as a whole: Roughly 5 TRBV segments (TRBV5-6, TRBV5-1 and TRBV20-1 among them) occurred more frequently in patients than in controls.

The library was made from cDNA and included unique molecular identifiers. TCRdb reanalysed the PCR reads using MiXCR and keeps one entry per CDR3 protein. The sample includes hundreds of thousands of distinct CDR3 sequences, less than 35% of them seen just once. Which antigens these TCRs recognize remains unknown. Sequenced sample: blood. These receptor sequences come from a girl between 5 and 17 years old with multiple sclerosis.

This clonotype occurred a few times. The junction departs from the called germline gene at one end, perhaps through a read error. V is TRBV6-6 and J is TRBJ2-7; tentatively, D is TRBD1 (5 bases). This CDR3 spans 14 amino acids. Germline V gives CDR1 MNHNY, CDR2 SVGAGI (reference sequence). In DNA form, the CDR3 reads TGTACCAGCAGTCAAGGACACGAGCCCTACGAGCAGTACTTC. This translates into CTSSQGHEPYEQYF.

The chain has TRBV5-1 and TRBJ2-3; D might be TRBD1 (5 bases). CDR1 is SGHRS, CDR2 YFSETQ, per germline. The CDR3 has 15 residues. Trimming left V 0 bases short and J 4 bases short, with 12 bases between. The CDR3 coding sequence is TGCGCCAGCAGCTTGGAAGGGGTTGGCCCAGATACGCAGTATTTT. Translating it yields CASSLEGVGPDTQYF.

V gene TRBV24-1 combines with J gene TRBJ2-5, with D hard to call. Per the germline V gene, CDR1 is KGHDR and CDR2 is SFDVKD. Trimming took off 3 bases at V and 3 bases at J, with 16 bases between the two ends. CDR3 length equals 16 residues. CDR3 sequence (DNA): TGTGCCACCAGTGATCCCAAGGGCCAGTTGAAAGAGACCCAGTACTTC. It codes for CATSDPKGQLKETQYF.

V and J are TRBV20-1 and TRBJ1-4; no clear D gene. Trimming took 2 bases from V and 9 from J, leaving 13 bases between them. This CDR3 is 13 amino acids long. Looked up from germline, CDR1 is DFQATT and CDR2 is SNEGSKA (reference sequence). CDR3 region: CSARLGRAQKLFF. CDR3 coding DNA: TGCAGTGCTAGATTGGGTCGTGCGCAAAAACTGTTTTTT.

In nucleotides, the CDR3 is TGCGCCAGCAGCTTAGACGGGACACCCGAGGTGGGAGCTTTCTTT. This sequence encodes CASSLDGTPEVGAFF. The chain recombines TRBV5-1 with TRBJ1-1; D possibly corresponds to TRBD1 (6 bases). The ends were cut back, 2 bases at V and 10 bases at J, with 21 bases in the middle. The CDR3 runs 15 residues. CDR1 and CDR2 from the germline V gene are SGHRS and YFSETQ.

V and J are TRBV7-9 and TRBJ2-3, with unresolved D. The CDR3 totals 14 residues. V lost 2 bases to trimming and J lost 6 bases, with 12 bases between them. The V gene's germline CDR1 is SEHNR and CDR2 FQNEAQ (reference sequence). As DNA, the CDR3 is TGTGCCAGCAGCTTAAACCCCATAGCCGATACGCAGTATTTT. Amino acid sequence: CASSLNPIADTQYF.

This clonotype was detected only a few times. V gene TRBV9 combines with J gene TRBJ2-1; 15 bases agree with TRBD2. The ends lost 4 bases at V and 9 bases at J; junction bases unmatched: 8. There are 16 residues in the CDR3. Germline assignment: CDR1 SGDLS and CDR2 YYNGEE. CDR3 residues: CASSTRTSGGAGEQFF. In DNA, the CDR3 is TGTGCCAGCAGCACCCGGACTAGCGGGGGGGCCGGTGAGCAGTTCTTC.

The genes are TRBV29-1 and TRBJ1-1, with D unresolved. The CDR3 has 13 residues. Trimming cost V 0 bases and J 0 bases, with 5 bases left between them. The germline V gene has CDR1 SQVTM and CDR2 ANQGSEA. The CDR3 coding sequence is TGCAGCGTTGAAGATCCGATGAACACTGAAGCTTTCTTT. It translates to CSVEDPMNTEAFF.

This clonotype was seen ten or more times. This chain joins TRBV7-2 and TRBJ1-4, with no clear D. This CDR3 has 13 amino acids. Between the trimmed V and J ends, which lost 4 bases and 3 bases, there was a span of 6 bases. The germline V gene has CDR1 SGHTA and CDR2 FQGNSA. The CDR3, as DNA: TGTGCCAGCAGCTGGGCCGCTAATGAAAAACTGTTTTTT. Encoded protein: CASSWAANEKLFF. The full variable domain, with the rest looked up from reference TRBV7-2 and TRBJ1-4, is GAGVSQSPSNKVTEKGKDVELRCDPISGHTALYWYRQSLGQGLEFLIYFQGNSAPDKSGLPSDRFSAERTGGSVSTLTIQRTQQEDSAVYLCASSWAANEKLFFGSGTQLSVL.

This sequence joins TRBV7-2 and TRBJ2-5; a weak D match, TRBD1 (6 bases). Germline CDR1 and CDR2: SGHTA and FQGNSA. The CDR3 runs 13 residues. Deletions cut 6 bases from V and 5 bases from J, with 13 bases between. CDR3 in DNA: TGTGCCAGCAGGTCTACAGGGCTGGAGACCCAGTACTTC. Translated: CASRSTGLETQYF.

This clonotype was seen more than once but under ten times. This chain joins TRBV25-1 and TRBJ2-7, with D tentatively TRBD1 or TRBD2 (5 bases each). The CDR3 consists of 16 residues. Germline CDR1 and CDR2: MGHDK and SYGVNS. V was trimmed by 1 base and J by 6 bases, leaving 19 bases between them. CDR3 sequence (DNA): TGTGCCAGCAGTGAATTCGGTGGCACGGGGACCCGCGAGCAGTACTTC. Residues: CASSEFGGTGTREQYF.

At least ten counts were recorded for this clonotype. The V gene is TRBV29-1, the J gene TRBJ2-5, with TRBD2 matching 9 bases. Germline V lookup: CDR1 SQVTM, CDR2 ANQGSEA. The CDR3 extends over 13 amino acids. V lost 6 bases to trimming and J lost 5 bases; unmatched junction nucleotides: 7. The CDR3 coding sequence is TGCAGCGTGAATAGCGGGAGTTGGGAGACCCAGTACTTC. Protein sequence: CSVNSGSWETQYF.

This clonotype was seen more than once but under ten times. This chain uses TRBV4-1 with TRBJ1-1; weak D call: TRBD1 (6 bases). The CDR3 length is 14 residues. The germline CDR1 and CDR2 sequences are MGHRA and YSYEKL. Trimming took 3 bases from V and 1 from J, leaving 9 bases between them. DNA for the CDR3: TGCGCCAGCAGCCAGAGACAGGAGAACACTGAAGCTTTCTTT. Translation gives CASSQRQENTEAFF.

This CDR3 reads CASSLYRDSEAFF. The CDR3 DNA is TGTGCCAGCAGCCTATACCGGGACTCTGAAGCTTTCTTT. The chain links TRBV7-2 to TRBJ1-1; weak D call: TRBD1 (5 bases). The CDR3 consists of 13 residues. The V gene's germline CDR1 is SGHTA and CDR2 FQGNSA. V gave up 5 bases and J gave up 6 bases, with 13 bases separating them.

CDR3 coding DNA: TGCGCCAGCAGCCCAAACCTTAGGACAGGATACATGAACACTGAAGCTTTCTTT. This gives the protein CASSPNLRTGYMNTEAFF. The rearrangement uses TRBV5-1 and TRBJ1-1; 7 positions agree with TRBD1. After removal of 4 bases from V and 0 bases from J, the junction contained 15 bases not matched to a gene. Germline assignment: CDR1 SGHRS and CDR2 YFSETQ. This CDR3 contains 18 residues.

The chain recombines TRBV3-1 with TRBJ2-5; D not resolved. Trimming shortened V by 5 bases and J by 3 bases, and 7 bases separated the two germline ends. The CDR3 is 12 amino acids. The germline V gene encodes CDR1 LGHDT and CDR2 YNNKEL (reference sequence). CDR3 in amino acids: CASSDPKETQYF. The CDR3, as DNA: TGTGCCAGCAGCGACCCGAAAGAGACCCAGTACTTC.

This clonotype showed up just a few times. V and J are TRBV3-1 and TRBJ2-4; D is unclear. The CDR3 is 15 amino acids. V was clipped by 4 bases and J by 0 bases, with 10 bases between them. Germline assignment: CDR1 LGHDT and CDR2 YNNKEL (reference sequence). As DNA, the CDR3 is TGTGCCAGCAGCCCGTTCCGGGTAGCCAAAAACATTCAGTACTTC. The encoded protein is CASSPFRVAKNIQYF.

The chain carries TRBV5-1 and TRBJ2-7; D is possibly TRBD1 or TRBD2 (6 bases each). CDR3 length: 14 amino acids. Trimming took 2 bases from V and 5 from J, leaving 14 bases between them. CDR1 and CDR2 (germline): SGHRS, YFSETQ. The CDR3 region is CASSFNQRGDEQYF. In nucleotides, the CDR3 is TGCGCCAGCAGCTTTAACCAGAGGGGGGACGAGCAGTACTTC. Full variable domain (rest looked up from reference TRBV5-1 and TRBJ2-7): KAGVTQTPRYLIKTRGQQVTLSCSPISGHRSVSWYQQTPGQGLQFLFEYFSETQRNKGNFPGRFSGRQFSNSRSEMNVSTLELGDSALYLCASSFNQRGDEQYFGPGTRLTVT.

The chain is built from TRBV29-1 and TRBJ1-1; no clear D. Germline V gene data show CDR1 as SQVTM and CDR2 as ANQGSEA. CDR3 length equals 18 residues. V dropped 6 bases and J dropped 0 bases, with 26 bases sitting between them. CDR3 protein: CSVARRTGLPPMNTEAFF. The CDR3 bases are TGCAGCGTCGCAAGAAGGACTGGGCTGCCTCCTATGAACACTGAAGCTTTCTTT.

The chain is built from TRBV20-1 and TRBJ2-5, with unresolved D. V was trimmed by 2 bases and J by 2 bases, leaving 6 bases between them. CDR1 and CDR2 from the germline V gene are DFQATT and SNEGSKA (reference sequence). The CDR3 runs to 12 residues. This CDR3 reads CSARPQQETQYF. CDR3 coding DNA: TGCAGTGCTAGACCCCAACAAGAGACCCAGTACTTC.

The genes are TRBV29-1 and TRBJ2-3; TRBD2 is a possible D gene (5 bases). The CDR3 totals 12 residues. V was clipped by 6 bases and J by 6 bases, with 13 bases between them. The germline V gene encodes CDR1 SQVTM and CDR2 ANQGSEA. CDR3 loop: CSVGTGWDTQYF. DNA for the CDR3: TGCAGCGTCGGTACGGGGTGGGATACGCAGTATTTT.

This chain connects TRBV29-1 to TRBJ1-1, with 10 bases identical to TRBD1. The CDR3 covers 13 residues. Germline loops: CDR1 SQVTM, CDR2 ANQGSEA. V lost 6 bases, J lost 4 bases, and 5 bases stayed unmatched. The CDR3 region has the DNA TGCAGCGTAGTGGGACAGGGGACCACTGAAGCTTTCTTT. It yields the protein CSVVGQGTTEAFF.

The V and J genes are TRBV6-1 and TRBJ2-1; 9 bases align to TRBD2. The germline gives CDR1 MNHNS, CDR2 SASEGT. The CDR3 spans 14 residues. The V gene end was trimmed by 4 bases and the J gene end by 11 bases; junction bases not matched to a gene: 9. CDR3 in amino acids: CASSGTSALGKQFF. The CDR3, as DNA: TGTGCCAGCAGTGGGACTAGCGCCTTGGGGAAGCAGTTCTTC.

This rearrangement joins TRBV6-6 to TRBJ2-3; 8 positions match TRBD2. The germline V gene has CDR1 MNHNY and CDR2 SVGAGI (reference sequence). The CDR3 has 15 amino acids. Unmatched junction bases numbered 5, after V lost 6 bases and J lost 0 bases. CDR3 nucleotides: TGTGCCAGCAGCTGGACTAGCCTCAGCACAGATACGCAGTATTTT. Amino acid sequence: CASSWTSLSTDTQYF.

As concerns this clonotype: Given a much more abundant clone one base away, this may be a read error. The chain recombines TRBV29-1 with TRBJ2-7; tentative D call: TRBD1 (6 bases). Germline lookup yields CDR1 SQVTM and CDR2 ANQGSEA. The CDR3 has 13 residues. Trimming took off 2 bases at V and 5 bases at J, with 13 bases between the two ends. DNA for the CDR3: TGCAGCGTTGAACGGCAGGGGTGCAACGAGCAGTACTTC. This codes for CSVERQGCNEQYF.

V and J are TRBV7-2 and TRBJ1-2; 8 positions match TRBD1. This CDR3 contains 15 residues. Germline V gives CDR1 SGHTA, CDR2 FQGNSA. V was pared by 2 bases and J by 4 bases, with 6 bases of the junction left unmatched. This chain's CDR3 is CASSLSDRAAYGYTF. CDR3 bases: TGTGCCAGCAGCTTATCGGACAGGGCGGCCTATGGCTACACCTTC.

This clonotype was found a few times. The V call is TRBV9, the J call TRBJ1-2; 11 bases align to TRBD1. Looked up from germline, CDR1 is SGDLS and CDR2 is YYNGEE. This CDR3 contains 16 residues. V lost 0 bases and J lost 8; bases outside the gene matches: 9. The chain's CDR3 is CASSVDRGQGVSGYTF. Here the CDR3 DNA reads TGTGCCAGCAGCGTAGATCGGGGACAGGGGGTGAGCGGCTACACCTTC.

The chain uses TRBV27 and TRBJ2-1; D ambiguous. The V and J ends lost 2 bases and 5 bases respectively, with 13 bases between them. This CDR3 comprises 15 residues. Germline CDR1 and CDR2: MNHEY and SMNVEV (reference sequence). The CDR3 DNA sequence: TGTGCCAGCAGTTTACTGGGTTGGGATCACAATGAGCAGTTCTTC. This gives the protein CASSLLGWDHNEQFF.

This chain uses TRBV28 with TRBJ1-4; D possibly corresponds to TRBD1 (6 bases). This CDR3 has 13 residues. Germline V CDR1 and CDR2: MDHEN, SYDVKM. Trimming removed 11 bases at V and 7 bases at J, with 17 bases between. CDR3 sequence: CALQGGVGEKLFF. As DNA, the CDR3 is TGTGCCTTGCAAGGGGGTGTCGGTGAAAAACTGTTTTTT. The entire variable domain, with the rest obtained from reference TRBV28 and TRBJ1-4, is as follows: DVKVTQSSRYLVKRTGEKVFLECVQDMDHENMFWYRQDPGLGLRLIYFSYDVKMKEKGDIPEGYSVSREKKERFSLILESASTNQTSMYLCALQGGVGEKLFFGSGTQLSVL.